The 26 T cell receptor beta chains below all came from one sample that was sequenced in a study of metastatic and nonmetastatic thyroid tumors. None of the patients had undergone any treatment ahead of thyroid surgery. TCRdb reprocessed the PCR reads via MiXCR. This sample has some 14,000 clones, with 12% found just once. Sample: blood. The receptors originated from a female donor with papillary thyroid cancer or a benign thyroid nodule (not recorded which). Some clones in this sample may be carry-over from other donors' samples.

This clone was recorded many times. This sequence joins TRBV13 and TRBJ2-7; 10 positions match TRBD2. The CDR3 runs to 15 residues. Germline-derived CDR1 and CDR2 are PRHDT and FYEKMQ (reference sequence). Trimming took 3 bases from V and 5 from J; bases not matched to a gene: 7. CDR3 residues: CASSLALAGVDEQYF. CDR3 DNA sequence: TGTGCCAGCAGCTTGGCCCTAGCGGGGGTAGACGAGCAGTACTTC.

This clone was counted only a few times. The chain is built from TRBV12-3 or TRBV12-4 and TRBJ1-1; D unclear. This CDR3 is built from 12 residues. The V end lost 3 bases, the J end lost 11 bases, and 13 bases lay between the germline ends. The CDR3: CASSFGVGRAFF. Written as DNA, the CDR3 is TGTGCCAGCAGTTTCGGGGTTGGGAGGGCTTTCTTT.

In its sample, this clone was seen a few times. This chain connects TRBV6-1 to TRBJ2-1; possible D gene TRBD1, 6 bases. CDR1 and CDR2 (germline): MNHNS, SASEGT. This CDR3 is 16 amino acids long. The ends were cut back, 10 bases at V and 6 bases at J, with 25 bases in the middle. The CDR3: CATTECRDIKSNEQFF. CDR3 bases: TGTGCCACCACTGAGTGCCGGGACATTAAGTCCAATGAGCAGTTCTTC.

This clone has a count of ten or more. This chain links TRBV7-9 with TRBJ2-3; the D is unclear. Germline V gives CDR1 SEHNR, CDR2 FQNEAQ (reference sequence). CDR3 size: 13 residues. Deletions cut 1 base from V and 1 base from J, with 3 bases between. The DNA of the CDR3 is TGTGCCAGCAGCTTAGAGGGCACAGATACGCAGTATTTT. Its protein product is CASSLEGTDTQYF.

This clone was found many times. The chain uses TRBV7-3 and TRBJ1-6, with D tentatively TRBD1 (5 bases). Germline CDR1 is SGHTA and CDR2 is FQGTGA. The CDR3 totals 16 residues. The V end lost 2 bases, the J end lost 8 bases, and 16 bases lay between the germline ends. CDR3 loop: CASSLFGRGTDSPLHF. CDR3 nucleotides: TGTGCCAGCAGCTTATTCGGAAGGGGCACTGATTCACCCCTCCACTTT.

In its sample, this clone was seen a few times. The rearrangement joins TRBV27 to TRBJ1-6; 8 nucleotides match TRBD1. CDR3 length: 17 residues. Germline V gene sequence: CDR1 MNHEY, CDR2 SMNVEV (reference sequence). Losses at the gene ends were 2 bases for V and 6 bases for J; bases not matched to a gene: 9. As DNA, the CDR3 is TGTGCCAGCAGTTTAAGTTTGGACAGGGTCCCTAATTCACCCCTCCACTTT. Translation gives CASSLSLDRVPNSPLHF.

This clone was counted only a few times. J is TRBJ2-7 and V is TRBV2; no reliable D call. This CDR3 comprises 12 residues. Germline V CDR1 and CDR2: SNHLY, FYNNEI. Trimming shortened V by 5 bases and J by 0 bases, and 5 bases separated the two germline ends. CDR3 nucleotide sequence: TGTGCCAGCAGTCTCAGCTCCTACGAGCAGTACTTC. Protein: CASSLSSYEQYF.

This clone appeared many times. This same CDR3 is encoded by further DNA sequences in the sample. The chain joins TRBV5-1 to TRBJ2-3, with D uncertain. V was pared by 4 bases and J by 1 base, with 10 bases between. The CDR3 covers 14 residues. Germline V lookup: CDR1 SGHRS, CDR2 YFSETQ. As DNA, the CDR3 is TGCGCCAGCAGCCTGGAGTTGGGCACAGATACGCAGTATTTT. It codes for CASSLELGTDTQYF.

This clone was seen ten or more times. The genes are TRBV5-6 and TRBJ2-2, with D possibly TRBD1 on 6 matching bases. V shed 3 bases and J shed 1 base, with 16 bases lying between them. This CDR3 is 17 amino acids long. Germline assignment: CDR1 SGHDT and CDR2 YYEEEE. The DNA for the CDR3 is TGTGCCAGCAGCTCCGGGGACACCCCATTGAACACCGGGGAGCTGTTTTTT. Translated, it gives CASSSGDTPLNTGELFF. The full variable domain, completed using reference TRBV5-6 and TRBJ2-2, is DAGVTQSPTHLIKTRGQQVTLRCSPKSGHDTVSWYQQALGQGPQFIFQYYEEEERQRGNFPDRFSGHQFPNYSSELNVNALLLGDSALYLCASSSGDTPLNTGELFFGEGSRLTVL.

This clone is judged medium-sized. The chain recombines TRBV6-1 with TRBJ1-1; D gene uncertain. V was shortened by 10 bases and J by 4 bases, with 16 bases between the two germline ends. The germline CDR1 and CDR2 sequences are MNHNS and SASEGT. This CDR3 contains 13 residues. Written as DNA, the CDR3 is TGTGCCACCCGCCGCGGGCCTAGCACTGAAGCTTTCTTT. Translation gives CATRRGPSTEAFF.

This clone was recorded many times. Other DNA sequences in this specimen translate into the identical CDR3. This rearrangement joins TRBV12-5 to TRBJ2-1; 13 bases line up with TRBD2. The CDR3 spans 15 residues. The trim removed 3 bases at V and 9 bases at J, leaving 5 bases unmatched. The germline V gene encodes CDR1 LGHNT and CDR2 FRNRAP. Written as DNA, the CDR3 is TGTGCTAGTGGTTTCGGACTAGCGGGAGCGGGTGAGCAGTTCTTC. Translation gives CASGFGLAGAGEQFF.

This clone was detected ten times or more. The CDR3 sequence: CASSARGGRTYNEQFF. The CDR3 nucleotides are TGTGCCAGCAGCGCTCGGGGCGGGAGGACTTACAATGAGCAGTTCTTC. The V gene is TRBV9, the J gene TRBJ2-1; 8 nucleotides agree with TRBD2. Germline lookup yields CDR1 SGDLS and CDR2 YYNGEE. The CDR3 runs 16 residues. The ends lost 3 bases at V and 4 bases at J; junction bases unmatched: 9. The variable domain in full, completed from reference TRBV9 and TRBJ2-1, reads DSGVTQTPKHLITATGQRVTLRCSPRSGDLSVYWYQQSLDQGLQFLIQYYNGEERAKGNILERFSAQQFPDLHSELNLSSLELGDSALYFCASSARGGRTYNEQFFGPGTRLTVL.

The V call is TRBV5-1, the J call TRBJ2-3, with a tentative D call TRBD2 (5 bases). V was clipped by 4 bases and J by 0 bases, with 12 bases between them. Germline values: CDR1 SGHRS, CDR2 YFSETQ. This CDR3 has 15 residues. CDR3 sequence (DNA): TGCGCCAGCAGCCATGAGAGGACTAGCACAGATACGCAGTATTTT. It encodes CASSHERTSTDTQYF. Using reference TRBV5-1 and TRBJ2-3 for the parts outside the CDR3, the full variable domain is KAGVTQTPRYLIKTRGQQVTLSCSPISGHRSVSWYQQTPGQGLQFLFEYFSETQRNKGNFPGRFSGRQFSNSRSEMNVSTLELGDSALYLCASSHERTSTDTQYFGPGTRLTVL.

Within the sample, this clone is medium-sized. The chain has TRBV6-6 and TRBJ2-3, with TRBD1 as a possible D gene (5 bases). There are 14 residues in the CDR3. V was pared by 2 bases and J by 1 base, with 7 bases between. Germline V gene lookup returns CDR1 MNHNY and CDR2 SVGAGI (reference sequence). CDR3 sequence (DNA): TGTGCCAGCAGTTACGGGGCCCGCACAGATACGCAGTATTTT. Its translation is CASSYGARTDTQYF.

This clone was observed at least ten times. The chain joins TRBV9 to TRBJ2-7; D may be TRBD1 or TRBD2 (5 bases each). Looked up from germline, CDR1 is SGDLS and CDR2 is YYNGEE. This CDR3 has 13 amino acids. The V end lost 2 bases, the J end lost 7 bases, and 13 bases lay between the germline ends. The CDR3 DNA reads as TGTGCCAGCAGCGTCCTTGGGGGTGGGGAGCAGTACTTC. Translating it yields CASSVLGGGEQYF.

The sample holds a few counts of this clone. This sequence joins TRBV5-4 and TRBJ2-3; unclear D gene. CDR1 SGHNT and CDR2 YYREEE come from the germline V gene (reference sequence). Trimming left V 3 bases short and J 2 bases short, with 4 bases between. This CDR3 spans 12 amino acids. The CDR3: CASSSYTDTQYF. CDR3 in DNA: TGTGCCAGCAGCTCGTACACAGATACGCAGTATTTT.

Many counts were recorded for this clone. V and J are TRBV7-9 and TRBJ2-5; no clear D. V was trimmed by 3 bases and J by 4 bases, leaving 12 bases between them. The CDR3 is 14 amino acids. CDR1 is SEHNR and CDR2 is FQNEAQ in the germline V gene (reference sequence). CDR3 coding DNA: TGTGCCAGCAGCTTTGGTACTGATAGAGAGACCCAGTACTTC. As protein: CASSFGTDRETQYF.

In its sample, this clone was seen many times. The rearrangement joins TRBV2 to TRBJ1-1; no clear D. This CDR3 comprises 13 residues. V was clipped by 10 bases and J by 7 bases, with 19 bases between them. Germline V lookup: CDR1 SNHLY, CDR2 FYNNEI. The CDR3 loop is CAISYLARGEAFF. For the CDR3, the DNA is TGTGCCATTAGTTATCTTGCTCGGGGTGAAGCTTTCTTT.

By sample fraction, this clone is medium-sized. Here the CDR3 DNA reads TGTGCCAGCAGTGGGACAGATACTGATACGCAGTATTTT. Translating gives CASSGTDTDTQYF. The V and J genes are TRBV12-3 or TRBV12-4 and TRBJ2-3, with 7 bases fitting TRBD1. V lost 5 bases to trimming and J lost 6 bases; unmatched junction nucleotides: 5. The CDR3 extends over 13 amino acids.

This clone is categorized as medium-sized (0.01 to 0.1%). Other DNA sequences from this sample encode an identical CDR3 as well. The V and J genes are TRBV6-1 and TRBJ1-5, with 7 bases aligning to TRBD1. CDR1 is MNHNS, CDR2 SASEGT, per germline. Unmatched junction bases numbered 11, after V lost 6 bases and J lost 3 bases. CDR3 length equals 16 residues. CDR3 in DNA: TGTGCCAGCAGGCAGTTCAGGGGGGGGCCCAATCAGCCCCAGCATTTT. This gives the protein CASRQFRGGPNQPQHF.

The table lists this clone with a few counts. The chain couples TRBV19 to TRBJ1-1, with D possibly being TRBD1 (5 bases). V was clipped by 7 bases and J by 10 bases, with 19 bases between them. Per germline, CDR1 LNHDA and CDR2 SQIVND (reference sequence). CDR3 length: 13 residues. CDR3 region: CASTQVGLTPAFF. CDR3 nucleotides: TGTGCCAGTACCCAGGTGGGGCTCACCCCAGCTTTCTTT.

Comments on this clone: This may arise from a read error, as a much more abundant clone is one base away. The J gene is TRBJ1-5, the V gene TRBV4-2; no definite D call. The germline CDR1 and CDR2 sequences are LGHNA and YNFKEQ. The CDR3 consists of 16 residues. CDR3 coding DNA: TGTGCCAGCAGCCCGCGGTTAGGTGGCCCCAATCGGCCCCAGCATTTT. Its protein product is CASSPRLGGPNRPQHF.

This clone appeared a few times. The genes are TRBV27 and TRBJ2-2; 7 bases line up with TRBD1. The CDR3 contains 13 residues. The V gene end was trimmed by 6 bases and the J gene end by 7 bases; junction bases not matched to a gene: 5. In germline, CDR1 is MNHEY, CDR2 SMNVEV (reference sequence). The CDR3 sequence is CASRDRVDGELFF. CDR3 nucleotide sequence: TGTGCCAGCAGAGACAGGGTAGACGGGGAGCTGTTTTTT.

This clone was recorded many times. V gene TRBV3-1 combines with J gene TRBJ2-5; 7 positions match TRBD2. CDR3 size: 15 residues. Germline V gene lookup returns CDR1 LGHDT and CDR2 YNNKEL (reference sequence). V gave up 3 bases and J gave up 1 base; unmatched junction bases: 5. CDR3 DNA: TGTGCCAGCAGCCACCTAACTAGCGTCCAAGAGACCCAGTACTTC. Amino acid sequence: CASSHLTSVQETQYF.

By share of the sample, this clone is medium-sized. This sequence joins TRBV7-9 and TRBJ1-2, with 7 bases matching TRBD1. Germline assignment: CDR1 SEHNR and CDR2 FQNEAQ (reference sequence). The length of the CDR3 is 14 residues. V trimming: 1 base; J trimming: 9 bases; junction bases outside the gene matches: 8. This CDR3 is CASSLDRGVLRYTF. DNA for the CDR3: TGTGCCAGCAGCTTAGACAGGGGCGTCCTGCGCTACACCTTC.

This clone ranks as medium-sized (0.01 to 0.1%). V gene TRBV6-5 combines with J gene TRBJ2-7; 11 positions agree with TRBD2. This CDR3 region has 16 residues. V lost 0 bases, J lost 5 bases, and 6 bases stayed unmatched. Germline lookup yields CDR1 MNHEY and CDR2 SVGAGI. In DNA, the CDR3 is TGTGCCAGCAGTTACTCGAGCGGGACTAGCGGTAACGAGCAGTACTTC. Translating it yields CASSYSSGTSGNEQYF.